The clone carrying this TCR beta chain was seen many times. Antigen unknown. Three rounds of nested PCR, following a modified ARM-PCR protocol, produced the TCRbeta library. Each CDR3 protein gets one entry after TCRdb re-called the multiplex PCR reads with MiXCR. The data hold more than 85,000 distinct CDR3 sequences, with over 55% observed a single time. Germline CDR1 SQVTM, CDR2 ANQGSEA. This CDR3 has 17 amino acids. V lost 1 base and J lost 4; bases outside the gene matches: 10. The record originates from a study of tumor and adjacent non-tumor tissue in lung cancer. Study at large: The patients, approximately nine men and five or six women, were about 31 to 76 with stage I to III disease. Each sample yielded approximately 4.2 million productive TCRbeta reads on average. Points from the study as a whole: Tumor repertoires had a smaller top 100 clone share than normal lung.

This sample's RNA came from whole unsorted tissue. More than 3 cm separated this lung sample from the edge of the tumor. This TCR derives from a man in his fifties or sixties with non-small cell lung cancer. Specimen: distant non-tumor lung tissue. The chain combines TRBV29-1 with TRBJ2-5; 12 nucleotides align to TRBD1. CDR3 sequence reads: CSVEGGQGAQRGETQYF. Here the CDR3 DNA reads TGCAGCGTTGAAGGGGGACAGGGGGCACAACGGGGAGAGACCCAGTACTTC. Complete variable domain (other parts from reference TRBV29-1 and TRBJ2-5): SAVISQKPSRDICQRGTSLTIQCQVDSQVTMMFWYRQQPGQSLTLIATANQGSEATYESGFVIDKFPISRPNLTFSTLTVSNMSPEDSSIYLCSVEGGQGAQRGETQYFGPGTRLLVL.